This TCR beta chain was captured in a study of T-cell memory formation after mild COVID-19. Study-wide results and limits: In second-wave clones peaking day 37, SARS-CoV-2 specificity remained unconfirmed.

TCRdb analysed the 5' RACE reads with MiXCR anew, one entry per CDR3 protein. In the table there are 40,000 to 45,000 distinct CDR3 sequences, 7.3% of which are singletons. This clonotype occurred a few times. What it binds is unknown. Looked up from germline, CDR1 is SGHTA and CDR2 is FQGTGA. CDR3 size: 17 residues. Trimming took off 4 bases at V and 1 base at J, with 17 bases between the two ends. The gene calls are TRBV7-3 and TRBJ2-1; D is possibly TRBD1 or TRBD2 (6 bases each). This receptor was obtained from a man aged 18 to 30 who had mild COVID-19 (a few samples of this study predate the infection). Cell type and time point are not known. The sample comprised PBMCs or a T cell subset sorted from them (not recorded which). The CDR3 protein is CASSSLGGRGSYNEQFF. Here the CDR3 DNA reads TGTGCCAGCAGCTCCCTGGGGGGCAGGGGATCCTACAATGAGCAGTTCTTC. The full variable domain, with the rest looked up from reference TRBV7-3 and TRBJ2-1, is GAGVSQTPSNKVTEKGKYVELRCDPISGHTALYWYRQSLGQGPEFLIYFQGTGAADDSGLPNDRFFAVRPEGSVSTLKIQRTERGDSAVYLCASSSLGGRGSYNEQFFGPGTRLTVL.